The clone carrying this T cell receptor beta chain was picked up a small number of times. This sample is drawn from a study of T-cell reconstitution after alpha-beta-depleted transplantation in children. Unique molecular identifiers featured in how the TCRbeta library was prepared. Via MiXCR, TCRdb re-called the PCR reads, giving one row per CDR3 protein. There are around 400,000 distinct CDR3 sequences in the sample; about a tenth occur only once, and roughly 5% lies in the top ten. Germline assignment: CDR1 SGHRS and CDR2 YFSETQ. Germline trimming cut 2 bases from V and 4 bases from J; bases unmatched to any gene: 9. The CDR3 covers 16 residues.

This receptor was identified in a human donor who donated a stem cell graft to a child with acute myeloid leukemia. The sample in question was PBMCs from the stem cell graft donor, obtained from the stem cell graft. This chain links TRBV5-1 with TRBJ2-3; 8 bases agree with TRBD1. This CDR3 is CASSFSSRTGSDTQYF. The CDR3 coding sequence is TGCGCCAGCAGCTTTTCAAGCCGGACAGGGTCAGATACGCAGTATTTT. The full variable domain, its missing parts supplied by reference TRBV5-1 and TRBJ2-3, is KAGVTQTPRYLIKTRGQQVTLSCSPISGHRSVSWYQQTPGQGLQFLFEYFSETQRNKGNFPGRFSGRQFSNSRSEMNVSTLELGDSALYLCASSFSSRTGSDTQYFGPGTRLTVL.